The T cell receptor beta chain under discussion was sequenced for a study of patients and donors after allogeneic stem cell transplantation. Each CDR3 protein gets one entry after TCRdb re-called the RT-PCR reads with MiXCR. In the table there are more than 850,000 distinct CDR3 sequences, about a sixth of which are singletons. Germline CDR1 reads LNHDA; CDR2 reads SQIVND (reference sequence). The CDR3 loop spans 11 amino acids. V dropped 8 bases and J dropped 8 bases, with 12 bases sitting between them. Sequencing was carried out using blood, either unsorted or a sorted T cell fraction (not recorded which). The chain combines TRBV19 with TRBJ1-1, with no clear D. This receptor was taken from a human donor who was either an allogeneic HSCT recipient or a stem cell or donor lymphocyte infusion donor (not recorded which). It is not recorded whose cells these are; they may come from a transplant donor. This CDR3 reads CASSRNGEAFF. DNA of the CDR3: TGTGCCAGTTCCCGGAACGGGGAAGCTTTCTTT. Full variable domain (outside the CDR3, taken from reference TRBV19 and TRBJ1-1): DGGITQSPKYLFRKEGQNVTLSCEQNLNHDAMYWYRQDPGQGLRLIYYSQIVNDFQKGDIAEGYSVSREKKESFPLTVTSAQKNPTAFYLCASSRNGEAFFGQGTRLTVV.